The clone carrying this TCR beta chain has just a few counts. The record originates from a study of CD8+ T cells in alopecia areata. V lost 5 bases, J lost 6 bases, and 19 bases lay in between. From germline, CDR1 is LNHNV and CDR2 YYDKDF (reference sequence). The CDR3 runs to 15 residues. As the sequencing template, cDNA was produced by extracting RNA and reverse transcribing it. Sequenced by immunoSEQ multiplex PCR; TCRdb stores in-frame clones only, minus some. Among some 150,000 clones listed, 67% were seen once. The TCR sequence derives from a human donor with alopecia areata. The chain links TRBV15 to TRBJ1-2; unclear D gene. The sequenced sample was CD8+ T cells sorted from blood, obtained at week 0. In nucleotides, the CDR3 is TGTGCCACCAGCGGACGAACCTCGGGTCACCATGGCTACACCTTC. The encoded protein is CATSGRTSGHHGYTF.